This entry concerns a single T cell receptor (beta chain). This receptor's antigen is unknown. Mismatch with germline at one junction end may stem from a read error. Sequences MNHEY (CDR1) and SVGEGT (CDR2) are obtained from the germline V gene. The CDR3 holds 14 amino acids from the cysteine to the phenylalanine. The CDR3 DNA has 42 bases and is translated from base 1. The data belong to a study of spatial heterogeneity in lung cancer (dated by TCRdb to 2018 to 2020). Looking at the study overall: Samples were obtained from about 75 patients with early-stage, untreated non-small cell lung cancer from the lung TRACERx cohort. Follow-up PBMC samples were sequenced whenever available, with the median time to follow-up being approximately two years after resection. In the raw uncorrected reads, each unique combination of TCR and UMI appeared more than ten times on average. Beta-chain transcripts were consistently detected in greater numbers than alpha-chain transcripts, which likely reflected higher beta-chain transcript abundance. At surgery, both alpha and beta chains were TCR-sequenced in some 220 tumor regions, fewer than 85 matched nontumor lung samples and 56 PBMC samples. TCR repertoire features were related to nonsynonymous mutation counts determined by whole-exome sequencing of tumor tissue. TCR alpha and beta repertoires were quantitatively compared across multiple tumor regions, matched nontumor lung and blood in non-small cell lung cancer. Here is what the overall study found, with its caveats: Comparisons of baseline and follow-up blood repertoires included only around 13 patients. Confirming at a functional level the hypothesis that regional TCRs recognize regional mutations was considered to require additional single-cell paired TCR alpha and beta sequencing. Ubiquitous expanded tumor TCRs were found in blood more often at tumor resection than at routine follow-up.

Read against the paper, the sample's time point label means: blood at routine non-recurrence follow-up after resection. TCR sequencing used whole RNA extracted from tumor and nontumor lung tissue, or from cryopreserved PBMC samples, without cell sorting. A patient was chosen for TCR sequencing only when enough RNA was available from at least two tumor regions. Libraries came from 5' RACE. The instrument was a NextSeq 500. To allow correction of PCR and sequencing errors, the TCR library protocol tagged every TCR cDNA molecule with a unique molecular identifier. As for the original processing: TCR identification, UMI-based error correction and CDR3 extraction were all carried out with Decombinator tools. Expanded TCRs were defined as those above a frequency of 2 per 1,000, corresponding to the top 1% of the tumor frequency distribution. Renyi diversity was computed with the R vegan package after each repertoire had been subsampled 100 times to 5,000 TCRs. To build CDR3 similarity networks, amino acid triplet string-kernel similarity was used, and CDR3s were connected when their pairwise similarity was above 0.82. TCRdb reanalyzed the raw reads on its own, using fastp at Q25 for trimming and MiXCR for clone calling, and kept in-frame beta chains. Every entry covers one CDR3 protein and lists the most common genes and DNA from its rows. The V and J calls here are based on TCRdb, not the publication. This sample comprises over 45,000 distinct CDR3 sequences, about 10% of them detected only once. The ten largest clonotypes hold under 35% of the sample.

The chain is assembled from TRBV6-2 or TRBV6-3 and TRBJ2-7; 9 of the junction bases match TRBD2. Material: PBMCs, obtained at follow-up. The TCR sequence derives from a male donor with early-stage non-small cell lung cancer. The CDR3 here reads CAGRESGRSYEQYF. The nucleotides are TGTGCCGGCAGGGAGAGCGGGAGGTCCTACGAGCAGTACTTC.